This T cell receptor (beta chain) was identified in a study of human T cells and chemical hapten exposure. Unique molecular identifiers were attached to individual cDNA molecules within the library. TCRdb itself ran the RACE reads through MiXCR, one entry per CDR3 protein. The table includes approximately 90,000 distinct CDR3 sequences, about 8.8% detected once. This clonotype turned up a few times. The sample's time point: healthy volunteer bleed at 2 weeks. Whole blood, unfractionated, served as the material for total RNA extraction. This CDR3 is 13 amino acids long. Germline V lookup: CDR1 GTSNPN, CDR2 SVGIG (reference sequence). V lost 1 base, J lost 2 bases, and 7 bases lay in between.

The receptor was derived from a female donor in good health. Some clones in this sample may be carry-over from other donors' samples. The chain couples TRBV30 to TRBJ2-3; D remains unclear. The sample comprised whole blood. CDR3 nucleotides: TGTGCCTGGAGTGGGCGGTCCACAGATACGCAGTATTTT. Translation gives CAWSGRSTDTQYF.